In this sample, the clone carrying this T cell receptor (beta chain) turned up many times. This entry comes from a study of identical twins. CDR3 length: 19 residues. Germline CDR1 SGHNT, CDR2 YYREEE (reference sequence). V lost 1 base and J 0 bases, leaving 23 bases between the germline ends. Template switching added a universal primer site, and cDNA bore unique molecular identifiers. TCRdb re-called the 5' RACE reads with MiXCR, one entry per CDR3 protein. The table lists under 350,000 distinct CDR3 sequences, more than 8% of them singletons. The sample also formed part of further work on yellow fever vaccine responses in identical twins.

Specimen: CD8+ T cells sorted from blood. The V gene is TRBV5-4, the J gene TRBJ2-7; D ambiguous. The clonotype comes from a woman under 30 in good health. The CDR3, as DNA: TGTGCCAGCAGCTTGTGGCTCGTGAATATGCAGAGAAGCTCCTACGAGCAGTACTTC. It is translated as CASSLWLVNMQRSSYEQYF.